This T cell receptor beta chain was retrieved from a study of T cells in Graves' hyperthyroidism and ophthalmopathy. The CDR3 is 14 residues long. Trimming removed 6 bases from V and 8 bases from J; junction bases left unmatched: 11. The germline gives CDR1 SQVTM, CDR2 ANQGSEA. Amplified TCR beta CDR3 regions derived from RNA transcripts. The HTBI set primed first-round TCR CDR3 RT-PCR. TCRdb re-analysed the multiplex PCR reads in MiXCR, keeping a single row per CDR3 protein. The table has around 280,000 distinct CDR3 sequences, 10% to 15% seen once; the top ten hold roughly 8.5%. Turning to this clonotype: This may be a read error, as it is one base from a much larger clone.

This TCR came from a woman aged 30 to 39 with Graves' hyperthyroidism that later progressed to Graves' ophthalmopathy. The sequenced sample was blood. The gene calls are TRBV29-1 and TRBJ2-1; TRBD2 agrees at 9 bases. CDR3 amino acids: CSVVAGAGGDEQFF. The DNA of the CDR3 is TGCAGCGTGGTAGCGGGAGCCGGGGGGGATGAGCAGTTCTTC.